The 24 T cell receptor beta chains reported below all come from one sample, sequenced in a study of shared clonotypes between healthy human individuals. Profiled with immunoSEQ multiplex PCR; TCRdb holds only in-frame clones, not every one. The sample includes about a million clones, around 74% of them seen just once. Sequenced: memory CD4+ T cells sorted from blood. Subset defined: CD45RA-negative fraction. All receptors come from a young man in good health.

The V and J genes are TRBV28 and TRBJ1-5, with D possibly being TRBD1 (6 bases). This CDR3 has 15 amino acids. The V end lost 5 bases, the J end lost 3 bases, and 14 bases lay between the germline ends. Germline loops: CDR1 MDHEN, CDR2 SYDVKM. CDR3 nucleotides: TGTGCCAGCAGTCTACAGGGATTGTCCAATCAGCCCCAGCATTTT. Its translation is CASSLQGLSNQPQHF. The variable domain in full, with the rest retrieved from reference TRBV28 and TRBJ1-5, is DVKVTQSSRYLVKRTGEKVFLECVQDMDHENMFWYRQDPGLGLRLIYFSYDVKMKEKGDIPEGYSVSREKKERFSLILESASTNQTSMYLCASSLQGLSNQPQHFGDGTRLSIL.

The chain recombines TRBV19 with TRBJ1-1; D ambiguous. Germline V gene sequence: CDR1 LNHDA, CDR2 SQIVND (reference sequence). The CDR3 totals 15 residues. The V and J ends lost 5 bases and 0 bases respectively, with 13 bases between them. The CDR3 protein is CASSPNAQMNTEAFF. CDR3 in DNA: TGTGCCAGTAGTCCAAACGCACAGATGAACACTGAAGCTTTCTTT. The full variable domain, its missing parts supplied by reference TRBV19 and TRBJ1-1, is DGGITQSPKYLFRKEGQNVTLSCEQNLNHDAMYWYRQDPGQGLRLIYYSQIVNDFQKGDIAEGYSVSREKKESFPLTVTSAQKNPTAFYLCASSPNAQMNTEAFFGQGTRLTVV.

This clone occurred once. The chain is built from TRBV7-2 and TRBJ2-7; D perhaps matches TRBD2 (7 bases). The CDR3 is 12 residues long. Trimming took off 5 bases at V and 4 bases at J, with 9 bases between the two ends. Germline CDR1 and CDR2: SGHTA and FQGNSA. Here the CDR3 DNA reads TGTGCCAGCAGCGGGGGGGCTTACGAGCAGTACTTC. Residues: CASSGGAYEQYF.

Of note for this clone: Other DNA sequences in the same sample also yield this CDR3. The chain uses TRBV30 and TRBJ1-1; D might be TRBD1 (5 bases). The germline gives CDR1 GTSNPN, CDR2 SVGIG (reference sequence). V lost 3 bases, J lost 1 base, and 9 bases lay in between. The CDR3 is 13 amino acids. CDR3 nucleotides: TGTGCCTGGAGCGGTCAGGGGAACACTGAAGCTTTCTTT. As protein: CAWSGQGNTEAFF.

CDR3 in amino acids: CASSFGGDHTGELFF. The CDR3 DNA is TGCGCCAGCAGCTTCGGTGGGGACCACACCGGGGAGCTGTTTTTT. V is TRBV5-1 and J is TRBJ2-2; D assignment may be TRBD1 or TRBD2 (5 bases each). The germline V and J ends were trimmed by 2 bases and 3 bases, with 11 bases remaining between them. CDR1 is SGHRS and CDR2 is YFSETQ in the germline V gene. The CDR3 runs to 15 residues.

This clone occurred a few times. The J gene is TRBJ1-5, the V gene TRBV6-5; a possible D gene is TRBD1 (5 bases). Germline CDR1 MNHEY, CDR2 SVGAGI. CDR3 length: 14 residues. Deletions cut 6 bases from V and 3 bases from J, with 12 bases between. The CDR3: CASSSTGHNQPQHF. As DNA, the CDR3 is TGTGCCAGCAGCTCCACAGGTCACAATCAGCCCCAGCATTTT.

This clone was detected only a few times. The rearrangement links TRBV5-4 to TRBJ2-3; tentatively, D is TRBD2 (6 bases). The germline V gene has CDR1 SGHNT and CDR2 YYREEE (reference sequence). Deletions cut 4 bases from V and 1 base from J, with 10 bases between. The CDR3 is 14 residues long. The CDR3 region has the DNA TGTGCCAGCAGCCCTGTAGCGGGCACAGATACGCAGTATTTT. It yields the protein CASSPVAGTDTQYF.

This clone was counted a few times. The chain has TRBV7-9 and TRBJ2-7; 10 nucleotides align to TRBD1. The germline V gene encodes CDR1 SEHNR and CDR2 FQNEAQ (reference sequence). The CDR3 is 13 amino acids. Unmatched junction bases numbered 4, after V lost 4 bases and J lost 7 bases. The CDR3 region has the DNA TGTGCCAGCAGCTATGGGACAGGGGTTGAGCAGTACTTC. Amino acids: CASSYGTGVEQYF.

The chain couples TRBV28 to TRBJ2-2; TRBD1 matches at 7 bases. This CDR3 has 18 residues. CDR1 and CDR2 from the germline V gene are MDHEN and SYDVKM. V lost 4 bases to trimming and J lost 7 bases; unmatched junction nucleotides: 18. This CDR3 reads CASSYPGTAVGSSGELFF. For the CDR3, the DNA is TGTGCCAGCAGTTATCCCGGGACAGCAGTGGGGAGTAGCGGGGAGCTGTTTTTT.

This clone appeared a few times. The chain is built from TRBV6-1 and TRBJ1-5; D is possibly TRBD1 (6 bases). The CDR3 is 19 amino acids. V lost 0 bases, J lost 1 base, and 19 bases lay in between. The germline V gene has CDR1 MNHNS and CDR2 SASEGT. Written as DNA, the CDR3 is TGTGCCAGCAGTGAAGCCGCGGGGGGGGCGAGGGGAAGCAATCAGCCCCAGCATTTT. Translated: CASSEAAGGARGSNQPQHF.

The sample holds a few counts of this clone. V and J are TRBV2 and TRBJ1-5; D not certain. The germline CDR1 and CDR2 sequences are SNHLY and FYNNEI. V was clipped by 4 bases and J by 7 bases, with 11 bases between them. The CDR3 has 13 amino acids. The DNA for the CDR3 is TGTGCCAGCAGTGGGGATATAAGGCAGCCCCAGCATTTT. It is translated as CASSGDIRQPQHF.

This clone was observed at least ten times. The chain carries TRBV15 and TRBJ2-7; 9 bases are shared with TRBD1. CDR1 and CDR2 from the germline V gene are LNHNV and YYDKDF (reference sequence). J was trimmed by 7 bases and V by 3 bases; bases with no gene match: 7. The CDR3 is 14 residues long. CDR3 residues: CATSRGQGSREQYF. CDR3 in DNA: TGTGCCACCAGCAGGGGACAGGGATCAAGAGAGCAGTACTTC.

Only one count was recorded for this clone. The chain joins TRBV6-5 to TRBJ2-1, with 7 bases matching TRBD2. The V and J ends lost 6 bases and 7 bases, in that order; junction bases with no gene match: 6. Germline V CDR1 and CDR2: MNHEY, SVGAGI. This CDR3 has 13 residues. CDR3 protein: CASRGSGRNEQFF. The CDR3 DNA reads as TGTGCCAGCAGGGGTAGCGGGCGGAATGAGCAGTTCTTC.

This clone was counted between two and nine times. V is TRBV5-1 and J is TRBJ2-7; 7 nucleotides agree with TRBD2. V lost 3 bases, J lost 1 base, and 16 bases stayed unmatched. CDR1 and CDR2 from the germline V gene are SGHRS and YFSETQ. The CDR3 contains 18 residues. CDR3 region: CASSWGGSGSQQSYEQYF. CDR3 in DNA: TGCGCCAGCAGCTGGGGGGGTAGCGGTTCTCAACAGTCCTACGAGCAGTACTTC.

The chain employs TRBV4-3 and TRBJ2-3; 10 positions match TRBD1. Germline V gives CDR1 LGHNA, CDR2 YSLEER. Trimming cost V 4 bases and J 4 bases; bases outside gene matches: 5. The CDR3 sequence is 15 residues long. The CDR3 DNA reads as TGCGCCAGCAGCCCGACAGGGGGCAATGCAGATACGCAGTATTTT. Translating gives CASSPTGGNADTQYF.

V gene TRBV25-1 combines with J gene TRBJ2-3, with D possibly being TRBD2 (5 bases). V was cut by 6 bases and J by 0 bases, with 7 bases left in between. The CDR3 covers 13 residues. Germline assignment: CDR1 MGHDK and CDR2 SYGVNS. CDR3 amino acids: CASRRVSTDTQYF. The CDR3 nucleotides are TGTGCCAGCAGGAGGGTCAGCACAGATACGCAGTATTTT. Together with reference TRBV25-1 and TRBJ2-3, the CDR3 gives the full variable domain: EADIYQTPRYLVIGTGKKITLECSQTMGHDKMYWYQQDPGMELHLIHYSYGVNSTEKGDLSSESTVSRIRTEHFPLTLESARPSHTSQYLCASRRVSTDTQYFGPGTRLTVL.

This clone showed up just a few times. The rearrangement uses TRBV6-1 and TRBJ1-5, with D unresolved. This CDR3 has 18 residues. Germline V gives CDR1 MNHNS, CDR2 SASEGT. V lost 3 bases and J lost 4, with 22 bases in between. In DNA, the CDR3 is TGTGCCAGCAGTGAGGGATGGAACCCGAACGGTGGGAATCAGCCCCAGCATTTT. Translation: CASSEGWNPNGGNQPQHF.

The chain joins TRBV5-1 to TRBJ2-5, with 7 bases lining up with TRBD1. J was trimmed by 5 bases and V by 0 bases; bases with no gene match: 4. Germline V gene lookup returns CDR1 SGHRS and CDR2 YFSETQ. This CDR3 has 14 amino acids. CDR3 loop: CASSLDRGDETQYF. In nucleotides, the CDR3 is TGCGCCAGCAGCTTGGACAGGGGTGACGAGACCCAGTACTTC.

The V and J genes are TRBV25-1 and TRBJ2-3, with a weak D call TRBD2 (6 bases). The CDR3 runs 14 residues. The V and J ends lost 5 bases and 4 bases respectively, with 13 bases between them. CDR1 and CDR2 from the germline V gene are MGHDK and SYGVNS. CDR3 in DNA: TGTGCCAGCAGTTCCCCGGGGGATGCAGATACGCAGTATTTT. It codes for CASSSPGDADTQYF.

This clone was counted between two and nine times. The CDR3 bases are TGTGCCAGCAGCTTGCAGGCGACTGAAGCTTTCTTT. Protein: CASSLQATEAFF. The chain recombines TRBV5-6 with TRBJ1-1; D is unclear. CDR1 is SGHDT, CDR2 YYEEEE, per germline. Trimming took 1 base from V and 5 from J, leaving 6 bases between them. CDR3 length: 12 residues.

This clone was seen more than once but under ten times. V gene TRBV19 combines with J gene TRBJ1-6; 9 nucleotides line up with TRBD1. The germline V gene has CDR1 LNHDA and CDR2 SQIVND (reference sequence). After removal of 5 bases from V and 7 bases from J, the junction contained 6 bases not matched to a gene. CDR3 length: 15 amino acids. This CDR3 reads CASSLSQGANSPLHF. In DNA form, the CDR3 reads TGTGCCAGTAGTCTCTCACAGGGGGCGAATTCACCCCTCCACTTT.

In this sample, this clone turned up a few times. The rearrangement uses TRBV11-2 and TRBJ2-2; 9 bases match TRBD2. V trimming: 5 bases; J trimming: 6 bases; junction bases outside the gene matches: 7. The CDR3 consists of 15 residues. The V gene's germline CDR1 is SGHAT and CDR2 FQNNGV. The CDR3 bases are TGTGCCAGCAGCCCAGTGAGGACTAGCGCCGGGGAGCTGTTTTTT. It encodes CASSPVRTSAGELFF.

To note about this clone: A read error is possible here, since a much larger clone lies one base away. The V and J genes are TRBV5-5 and TRBJ1-1; D ambiguous. V lost 1 base and J lost 3, with 7 bases in between. The CDR3 contains 13 residues. The germline V gene has CDR1 SGHKS and CDR2 YYEKEE (reference sequence). Here the CDR3 DNA reads TGTGCCAGCAGCTTGTGGGCGGACACTGAAGCTTTCTTT. Its protein is CASSLWADTEAFF. Complete variable domain (other parts from reference TRBV5-5 and TRBJ1-1): DAGVTQSPTHLIKTRGQQVTLRCSPISGHKSVSWYQQVLGQGPQFIFQYYEKEERGRGNFPDRFSARQFPNYSSELNVNALLLGDSALYLCASSLWADTEAFFGQGTRLTVV.

This clone occurred once. This chain joins TRBV7-2 and TRBJ2-7; 10 bases align to TRBD2. CDR3 length: 15 residues. V gave up 1 base and J gave up 7 bases; unmatched junction bases: 7. Germline V gives CDR1 SGHTA, CDR2 FQGNSA. CDR3 DNA: TGTGCCAGCAGCTTAGTGACTAGCGGGTCCGTGGAGCAGTACTTC. Its protein is CASSLVTSGSVEQYF.